The rows below give T cell receptor beta chains drawn from one sample of a study of blood T cells in healthy people across ages. TCRdb reprocessed the 5' RACE reads with MiXCR, giving one entry per CDR3 protein. The sample shows about 1.6 million distinct CDR3 sequences, about 31% of them seen only once. Material: blood. These receptors were taken from a woman in her thirties in good health. Each CDR3 is given with its conserved first and last residue. Fields, in order: J gene, clone size, V gene, D gene, CDR3 protein, CDR3 DNA. A D gene is named only where the DNA matches it firmly. Only some rows state a clone size, as once, few, many or a class for expanded clones.

>TRBJ2-2|NA|TRBV20-1|TRBD2
CSARDSRGLAGAPSGELFF
TGCAGTGCTAGAGACTCGAGGGGACTAGCGGGGGCCCCATCGGGGGAGCTGTTTTTT
>TRBJ2-5|NA|TRBV18|TRBD1
CASSQGAKETQYF
TGTGCCAGCTCACAGGGGGCGAAGGAGACCCAGTACTTC
>TRBJ2-1|NA|TRBV5-1|NA
CASSLSPETYNEQFF
TGCGCCAGCAGCTTGTCCCCAGAAACCTACAATGAGCAGTTCTTC
>TRBJ1-1|once|TRBV20-1|TRBD1
CSARVPEGARTEAFF
TGCAGTGCTAGAGTCCCGGAGGGGGCCCGGACTGAAGCTTTCTTT
>TRBJ2-7|few|TRBV6-6|NA
CAPQFRDGSYEQYF
TGTGCCCCACAATTCCGGGACGGTTCCTACGAGCAGTACTTC
>TRBJ1-4|NA|TRBV14|NA
CASSHGVREKLFF
TGTGCCAGCAGTCACGGGGTTCGTGAAAAACTGTTTTTT
>TRBJ1-2|few|TRBV5-1|NA
CASSFAGRQMDGYTF
TGCGCCAGCAGCTTTGCCGGCCGGCAAATGGATGGCTACACCTTC
>TRBJ2-3|few|TRBV12-3/TRBV12-4|NA
CASSLNAGHDLRTQYF
TGTGCCAGCAGCCTAAATGCGGGACACGATCTTCGTACGCAGTATTTT
>TRBJ1-1|NA|TRBV27|TRBD1
CASGFLTGGAFF
TGTGCCAGCGGATTCTTGACAGGGGGAGCTTTCTTT
>TRBJ2-1|many|TRBV7-9|NA
CASSLVGGPYEQFF
TGTGCCAGCAGCTTAGTAGGGGGGCCCTATGAGCAGTTCTTC
>TRBJ1-2|few|TRBV3-1|NA
CASSQDNGPYGYTF
TGTGCCAGCAGCCAAGATAACGGACCCTATGGCTACACCTTC
>TRBJ1-5|many|TRBV5-1|NA
CASSLEGTQPQHF
TGCGCCAGCAGCTTGGAAGGGACTCAGCCCCAGCATTTT
>TRBJ2-5|few|TRBV7-2|TRBD2
CASSLDTSGGPRETQYF
TGTGCCAGCAGCTTAGATACTAGCGGGGGGCCGCGAGAGACCCAGTACTTC
>TRBJ2-3|NA|TRBV5-1|NA
CASSLAQGRGKDTQYF
TGCGCCAGCAGCTTGGCACAGGGAAGGGGAAAAGATACGCAGTATTTT
>TRBJ1-2|NA|TRBV10-3|TRBD1
CAISTEGTVVPSHGYTF
TGTGCCATCAGCACGGAGGGGACAGTTGTTCCGAGCCATGGCTACACCTTC
>TRBJ2-7|NA|TRBV27|TRBD2
CASSPIAGGPFREQYF
TGTGCCAGCAGTCCTATAGCGGGAGGGCCTTTTCGCGAGCAGTACTTC
>TRBJ2-7|few|TRBV20-1|NA
CSARDYRGPRAEQYF
TGCAGTGCTAGAGATTACCGGGGGCCTCGGGCCGAGCAGTACTTC
>TRBJ2-5|once|TRBV4-1|NA
CARAGTEYQEAQYF
TGCGCCAGAGCCGGGACGGAGTACCAAGAGGCCCAGTACTTC
>TRBJ2-5|many|TRBV29-1|NA
CSVEMWETQYF
TGCAGCGTTGAAATGTGGGAGACCCAGTACTTC
>TRBJ2-5|NA|TRBV11-2|NA
CASSALGRASFGLETQYF
TGTGCCAGCAGCGCGCTTGGAAGAGCTAGCTTCGGTCTGGAGACCCAGTACTTC
>TRBJ2-4|few|TRBV3-1|NA
CASSADRIGTNQYF
TGTGCCAGCAGCGCCGACAGGATAGGGACAAATCAGTACTTC
>TRBJ2-3|NA|TRBV15|NA
CATSSWSETDTQYF
TGTGCCACCAGCTCTTGGAGTGAGACAGATACGCAGTATTTT
>TRBJ1-6|NA|TRBV18|NA
CASFPQGGSPLHF
TGTGCCAGCTTCCCACAGGGCGGCTCACCCCTCCACTTT
>TRBJ1-1|NA|TRBV7-2|NA
CASSPQQGRNTEAFF
TGTGCCAGCAGCCCGCAACAGGGCCGGAACACTGAAGCTTTCTTT
>TRBJ2-7|NA|TRBV27|TRBD2
CASREAGTSYEQYF
TGTGCCAGCAGAGAAGCCGGGACTAGCTACGAGCAGTACTTC
>TRBJ1-1|NA|TRBV4-1|NA
CASSQVLDIRGNTEAFF
TGCGCCAGCAGCCAAGTTCTGGATATTAGGGGGAACACTGAAGCTTTCTTT
>TRBJ1-1|few|TRBV7-2|TRBD1
CASSLLRGGNTEAFF
TGTGCCAGCAGCTTACTCAGGGGGGGGAACACTGAAGCTTTCTTT
>TRBJ2-5|NA|TRBV20-1|TRBD2
CSARDPLAGGKETQYF
TGCAGTGCTAGAGATCCCCTAGCGGGAGGAAAAGAGACCCAGTACTTC
>TRBJ2-2|NA|TRBV30|NA
CAWSRNTGELFF
TGTGCCTGGAGCCGGAACACCGGGGAGCTGTTTTTT
>TRBJ2-7|few|TRBV4-1|TRBD2
CASSQDSGNSYEQYF
TGCGCCAGCAGCCAAGATAGCGGGAACTCCTACGAGCAGTACTTC
>TRBJ1-5|NA|TRBV20-1|TRBD1
CSARSRQGRNQPQHF
TGCAGTGCTAGATCCCGACAGGGTCGCAATCAGCCCCAGCATTTT
>TRBJ1-1|few|TRBV14|NA
CASSLNPGTEAFF
TGTGCCAGCAGCCTCAATCCGGGCACTGAAGCTTTCTTT
>TRBJ2-7|NA|TRBV27|TRBD1
CASSLSFRGFCEQYF
TGTGCCAGCAGTTTATCGTTCAGGGGGTTCTGCGAGCAGTACTTC
>TRBJ1-5|NA|TRBV28|NA
CASSVYRASNQPQHF
TGTGCCAGCAGTGTTTACCGGGCTAGCAATCAGCCCCAGCATTTT
>TRBJ2-1|once|TRBV5-1|TRBD1
CASSFDRGRVDVQFF
TGCGCCAGTAGCTTCGACAGGGGGCGAGTCGATGTGCAGTTCTTC